A selection of T cell receptor beta chains follows, all from one sample in a study of blood T cell repertoires in COVID-19. TCRdb's copy holds only in-frame clones and misses some; the assay was immunoSEQ multiplex PCR. The table lists over 100,000 clones, approximately 90% of them singletons, with 1.1% in the top ten. The specimen was peripheral blood. These receptors all stem from a human donor in a cohort sampled during active COVID-19. Both conserved end residues are part of each CDR3. A D gene is named only where the DNA matches it firmly. Part of the rows lack a size; the others show once, few, many or a class for expanded clones.

size,D,V,J,DNA,CDR3
NA,NA,TRBV27,TRBJ2-7,TGTGCCAGCAGTTTCGAAGGGGACGAGCAGTACTTC,CASSFEGDEQYF
NA,TRBD2,TRBV27,TRBJ2-5,TGTGCCAGCAGGATAAGAGGACTAGCTAATGGGGAGACCCAGTACTTC,CASRIRGLANGETQYF
NA,NA,TRBV5-6,TRBJ2-3,TGTGCCAGCAGTCCAGGGGTTACAGATACGCAGTATTTT,CASSPGVTDTQYF
few,NA,TRBV30,TRBJ2-4,TGTGCGGGGGGTCAGCAACGTTCTCTAGCCAAAAACATTCAGTACTTC,CAGGQQRSLAKNIQYF
NA,NA,TRBV9,TRBJ2-5,TGTGCCAGCAGCAACCGGGACAAGGCATGGGAGACCCAGTACTTC,CASSNRDKAWETQYF
NA,NA,TRBV4-1,TRBJ2-5,TGCGCCAGCAGCCAACGGTGGCTAGCCGACCAAGAGACCCAGTACTTC,CASSQRWLADQETQYF
NA,TRBD1,TRBV11-2,TRBJ2-7,TGTGCCAGCAGCCCAGCCGGGACAGCAACCTACGAGCAGTACTTC,CASSPAGTATYEQYF
once,TRBD1,TRBV7-2,TRBJ1-1,TGTGCCAGCAGCCCGGACAGGGTGAATACTGAAGCTTTCTTT,CASSPDRVNTEAFF
NA,NA,TRBV11-1,TRBJ1-1,TGTGCCAGCAGCCGTACTTCAGGGCTAAGGAACACTGAAGCTTTCTTT,CASSRTSGLRNTEAFF
NA,TRBD1,TRBV4-2,TRBJ1-1,TGTGCCAGCAGCCAAGTTACAGGGGGAACTGAAGCTTTCTTT,CASSQVTGGTEAFF
NA,NA,TRBV3-1/TRBV3-2,TRBJ2-3,TGTGCCAGCAGTCTAAGATCCGCCGATACGCAGTATTTT,CASSLRSADTQYF
NA,NA,TRBV6-5,TRBJ2-7,TGTGCCAGCAGTTACTCGGGGCCTTCTGACGAGCAGTACTTC,CASSYSGPSDEQYF
NA,TRBD2,TRBV6-2/TRBV6-3,TRBJ2-7,TGTGCCAGCAGTTCCGGGGGACTAGCGGGAGTAGGGGAGCAGTACTTC,CASSSGGLAGVGEQYF
NA,TRBD2,TRBV19,TRBJ2-5,TGTGCCAGTAGTCCGGTTAGCGGGGGCCAAGAGACCCAGTACTTC,CASSPVSGGQETQYF
NA,NA,TRBV6-2/TRBV6-3,TRBJ2-6,TGTGCCAGCAGTCCCGTGACGCTTCTGGCAATGCGGGGGGCCAACGTCCTGACTTTC,CASSPVTLLAMRGANVLTF
NA,NA,TRBV10-3,TRBJ2-7,TGTGCCATCAGCCCCCGACAGGACCCACGGTACTACGAGCAGTACTTC,CAISPRQDPRYYEQYF
NA,TRBD1,TRBV4-2,TRBJ1-5,TGTGCCAGCAGCCTGACAGGGAATCAGCCCCAGCATTTT,CASSLTGNQPQHF
NA,NA,TRBV29-1,TRBJ2-3,TGCAGCGTTGAAGATTCCAAAAGCTACGTGTCGGATACGCAGTATTTT,CSVEDSKSYVSDTQYF
NA,NA,TRBV5-1,TRBJ1-1,TGCGCCAGCAGCTTGGGACAGTCGGCTGGTGAAGCTTTCTTT,CASSLGQSAGEAFF
NA,NA,TRBV28,TRBJ1-2,TGTGCCAGCAGTTTACGGACACCCGTTAGCTATGGCTACACCTTC,CASSLRTPVSYGYTF